Below are 15 T cell receptor beta chains sequenced from a single sample in a study of T-cell memory formation after mild COVID-19. MiXCR, run by TCRdb on the 5' RACE reads, gives a single entry per CDR3 protein. Found here are about 180,000 distinct CDR3 sequences, approximately 17% of them singletons; the top ten hold under 4.5%. Sequencing was done on a sample of PBMCs or a T cell subset sorted from them (not recorded which). The source of these receptors is a man younger than 30 who had mild COVID-19 (a few samples of this study predate the infection). Cell type and time point are not known.

This clonotype has a handful of counts. The gene calls are TRBV7-3 and TRBJ2-2; the D gene is possibly TRBD1 (5 bases). This CDR3 has 16 residues. CDR1 and CDR2 from the germline V gene are SGHTA and FQGTGA. V was trimmed by 5 bases and J by 1 base, leaving 14 bases between them. CDR3 coding DNA: TGTGCCAGCAGCCCGAGACAGATAAAGAACACCGGGGAGCTGTTTTTT. It codes for CASSPRQIKNTGELFF.

This clonotype was observed many times. The chain has TRBV20-1 and TRBJ1-1; D is unclear. Germline V CDR1 and CDR2: DFQATT, SNEGSKA (reference sequence). The CDR3 extends over 12 amino acids. V dropped 6 bases and J dropped 1 base, with 9 bases sitting between them. This CDR3 reads CSALPGNTEAFF. The CDR3, as DNA: TGCAGTGCACTCCCGGGGAACACTGAAGCTTTCTTT.

The sample holds a few counts of this clonotype. V usage is TRBV12-3 or TRBV12-4 and J usage is TRBJ2-5; 8 bases are shared with TRBD1. The CDR3 totals 15 residues. Losses at the gene ends were 5 bases for V and 1 base for J; bases not matched to a gene: 6. The CDR3 is CASSQRQGFQETQYF. For the CDR3, the DNA is TGTGCCAGCAGTCAACGACAGGGGTTCCAAGAGACCCAGTACTTC.

The sample holds many counts of this clonotype. The rearrangement joins TRBV28 to TRBJ1-2; D not resolved. V was clipped by 3 bases and J by 7 bases, with 6 bases between them. Germline V gene data show CDR1 as MDHEN and CDR2 as SYDVKM. This CDR3 comprises 11 residues. The CDR3 DNA reads as TGTGCCAGCAGTTTGGGTTTTGGCTACACCTTC. It translates to CASSLGFGYTF.

This clonotype has a handful of counts. This chain connects TRBV18 to TRBJ1-1; no clear D gene. CDR1 is KGHSH, CDR2 LQKENI, per germline. The germline V and J ends were trimmed by 4 bases and 3 bases, with 12 bases remaining between them. This CDR3 is built from 14 residues. This CDR3 reads CASSQMDGDTEAFF. The CDR3 region has the DNA TGTGCCAGCTCACAAATGGACGGGGACACTGAAGCTTTCTTT.

This clonotype was counted a few times. The chain employs TRBV19 and TRBJ2-7; the D gene is possibly TRBD2 (5 bases). V lost 3 bases to trimming and J lost 9 bases, with 12 bases between them. This CDR3 is built from 12 residues. CDR1 is LNHDA and CDR2 is SQIVND in the germline V gene (reference sequence). CDR3 coding DNA: TGTGCCAGTAGTATGAGGGAGACGGTGCAGTACTTC. Translating gives CASSMRETVQYF.

This clonotype was detected a few times. The chain couples TRBV27 to TRBJ1-5; possible D gene TRBD1, 6 bases. The CDR3 spans 12 residues. Germline lookup yields CDR1 MNHEY and CDR2 SMNVEV (reference sequence). V gave up 5 bases and J gave up 6 bases, with 8 bases separating them. The CDR3 loop is CASSTGSQPQHF. The CDR3 coding sequence is TGTGCCAGCAGTACAGGGTCTCAGCCCCAGCATTTT.

The chain uses TRBV5-6 and TRBJ2-5; possibly TRBD1 for D (7 bases). The CDR3 sequence is 13 residues long. The V gene lost 4 bases and the J gene lost 3 bases, with 10 bases spanning the gap. CDR1 is SGHDT, CDR2 YYEEEE, per germline. CDR3 protein: CASSRGTEETQYF. The CDR3 DNA follows: TGTGCCAGCAGCCGCGGGACAGAAGAGACCCAGTACTTC.

This chain connects TRBV12-3 or TRBV12-4 to TRBJ2-5; D is uncertain. This CDR3 has 13 residues. Trimming took off 7 bases at V and 5 bases at J, with 14 bases between the two ends. DNA for the CDR3: TGTGCCAGCACCGAACAAGACGCGGAGACCCAGTACTTC. This encodes CASTEQDAETQYF.

V and J are TRBV5-6 and TRBJ2-3, with TRBD2 matching over 13 bases. Losses at the gene ends were 4 bases for V and 0 bases for J; bases not matched to a gene: 5. This CDR3 is built from 17 residues. Germline V gene data show CDR1 as SGHDT and CDR2 as YYEEEE. The CDR3 sequence: CASSLGTSGTSTDTQYF. CDR3 nucleotides: TGTGCCAGCAGCCTTGGGACTAGCGGGACTAGCACAGATACGCAGTATTTT.

The rearrangement links TRBV12-3 or TRBV12-4 to TRBJ1-2; tentatively, D is TRBD1 (6 bases). V was clipped by 0 bases and J by 5 bases, with 10 bases between them. The CDR3 length is 14 residues. CDR3 DNA sequence: TGTGCCAGCAGTTTAGCGAGGGGACAATATGGCTACACCTTC. This codes for CASSLARGQYGYTF.

This chain uses TRBV18 with TRBJ2-7; TRBD1 agrees at 8 bases. Trimming took 6 bases from V and 2 from J; bases not matched to a gene: 9. The CDR3 contains 15 residues. Germline V gene sequence: CDR1 KGHSH, CDR2 LQKENI. The CDR3 reads CASSSDRVGAYEQYV. The CDR3 DNA sequence: TGTGCCAGCTCGTCGGACAGGGTAGGCGCCTACGAGCAGTACGTC.

The J gene is TRBJ2-7, the V gene TRBV6-1; D is unclear. The germline V gene has CDR1 MNHNS and CDR2 SASEGT. The CDR3 runs 12 residues. The V end was cut by 5 bases, the J end by 3 bases, with 8 bases between. The CDR3 nucleotides are TGTGCCAGCAGTTTTGGAAACTACGAGCAGTACGTC. It is translated as CASSFGNYEQYV.

J is TRBJ2-1 and V is TRBV5-1, with TRBD1 identical over 7 bases. Germline V CDR1 and CDR2: SGHRS, YFSETQ. The length of the CDR3 is 14 residues. The V gene end was trimmed by 9 bases and the J gene end by 7 bases; junction bases not matched to a gene: 13. The CDR3 loop is CATSPRGQRNEQFF. CDR3 nucleotides: TGCGCCACCTCCCCAAGGGGGCAAAGGAATGAGCAGTTCTTC.

This clonotype came up a few times. The gene calls are TRBV7-2 and TRBJ2-5; D is perhaps TRBD1 or TRBD2 (7 bases each). Trimming shortened V by 5 bases and J by 5 bases, and 15 bases separated the two germline ends. The germline gives CDR1 SGHTA, CDR2 FQGNSA. CDR3 size: 14 residues. The CDR3 here is CASSRRGGEETQYF. The CDR3 nucleotides read TGTGCCAGCAGCCGCAGGGGGGGGGAGGAGACCCAGTACTTC.